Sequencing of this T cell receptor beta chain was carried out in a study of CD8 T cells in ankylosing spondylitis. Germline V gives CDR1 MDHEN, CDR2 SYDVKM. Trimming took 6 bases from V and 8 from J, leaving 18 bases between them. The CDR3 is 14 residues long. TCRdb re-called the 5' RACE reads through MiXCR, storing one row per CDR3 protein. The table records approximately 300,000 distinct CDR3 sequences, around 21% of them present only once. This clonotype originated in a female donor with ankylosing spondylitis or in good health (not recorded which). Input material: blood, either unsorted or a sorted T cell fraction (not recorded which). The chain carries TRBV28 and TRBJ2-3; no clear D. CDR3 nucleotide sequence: TGTGCCAGCAGAGTGCCCGAAACCTTCGGTACGCAGTATTTT. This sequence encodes CASRVPETFGTQYF.